Included here is one T cell receptor beta chain sequence, with context. Its antigen is as yet unknown. The donors gave bone marrow, and they were healthy. This entry belongs to a study of cytomegalovirus exposure and HLA in healthy donors. Primers: 60 Vbeta forward and 13 Jbeta reverse. The assay was immunoSEQ multiplex PCR, and TCRdb's table has in-frame clones only and misses some. The sample yields 150,000 to 200,000 clones, around 87% seen once. Study-wide results and caveats: In vitro checks showed that a few CMV-associated chains really do target CMV antigens.

Material for sequencing was PBMCs. The clonotype originates from a boy between 2 and 10 years old in good health and CMV-seronegative.

CDR3 in DNA: TGTGCCAGCTCACTACAGGGGGAGACCGCTTTCTTT. It yields the protein CASSLQGETAFF. The genes are TRBV18 and TRBJ1-1, with 8 bases matching TRBD1. Losses at the gene ends were 4 bases for V and 11 bases for J; bases not matched to a gene: 6. Germline V CDR1 and CDR2: KGHSH, LQKENI. The CDR3 sequence is 12 residues long.